This T cell receptor (beta chain) was captured by sequencing in a study of blood T cell repertoires in COVID-19. As for the study in general: Sites across the United States, Italy and Spain contributed samples from acute and convalescent COVID-19. Sources were T cells, B-cell-depleted T cells, or PBMCs; the material itself was cDNA or gDNA.

Original methodology: Nucleated cell counts were estimated from reference gene primer amplification. Generated by immunoSEQ multiplex PCR, the TCRdb table keeps only in-frame clones and is missing some. V and J calls and clone size are given by that table; D and trimming were obtained from the DNA. Among around 250,000 clones listed, 84% were seen once. V lost 0 bases and J lost 8, with 16 bases in between. CDR1 and CDR2 from the germline V gene are LGHNA and YNFKEQ. The CDR3 has 15 residues. The material sequenced was peripheral blood. This sequence originates from a woman in her thirties or forties who had recovered from COVID-19. V is TRBV4-2 and J is TRBJ1-2; the D gene is possibly TRBD1 (6 bases). CDR3 loop: CASSQERSQGYGYTF. The CDR3 DNA is TGTGCCAGCAGCCAAGAAAGGTCCCAGGGGTACGGCTACACCTTC.